Sequencing of this T cell receptor (beta chain) was carried out in a study of T cell clonotyping in hematopoietic cell transplantation. The study, taken as a whole, reports: Recipient TCR diversity dropped after transplant; expanded clonotypes rose from day 30 to 180.

With respect to this clone: Its target is not known.

Generated by immunoSEQ multiplex PCR, the TCRdb table keeps only in-frame clones and is missing some. The sample lists over 5,500 clones, around 81% occurring once. Indicated time point: recipient sample about 28 days before transplant, after cytoreduction. The sequence was obtained from a woman aged 45-65 years with acute myeloid leukemia. Some clones in this sample may be carry-over from other donors' samples. Material: peripheral blood mononuclear cells, obtained before stem cell transplant.

CDR3 in amino acids: CASREKTGASYEQYF. DNA of the CDR3: TGTGCCAGCAGGGAAAAGACAGGGGCCTCCTACGAGCAGTACTTC. The chain has TRBV2 and TRBJ2-7; TRBD1 matches 8 bases. The CDR3 has 15 residues. Germline trimming cut 6 bases from V and 0 bases from J; bases unmatched to any gene: 7. CDR1 is SNHLY and CDR2 is FYNNEI in the germline V gene. The whole variable domain, remainder taken from reference TRBV2 and TRBJ2-7, is EPEVTQTPSHQVTQMGQEVILRCVPISNHLYFYWYRQILGQKVEFLVSFYNNEISEKSEIFDDQFSVERPDGSNFTLKIRSTKLEDSAMYFCASREKTGASYEQYFGPGTRLTVT.